This note documents a single T cell receptor (beta chain) sequence. The antigen is undetermined. This sample is drawn from a study of T cell responses to AZD1222 COVID-19 vaccine. Regarding the study as a whole: White British people made up most donors, females outnumbered males, and clonal diversity was possibly underestimated. Repertoire collection took place solely once the T cell response had peaked.

Repertoires were generated with immunoSEQ multiplex PCR, while TCRdb's copy carries only in-frame clones and drops some. Of just over 30,000 clones in the sample, over 75% were seen once. Researchers grouped second doses given at about 4 or about 12 weeks into one pool. Trimming left V 1 base short and J 6 bases short, with 15 bases between. The CDR3 runs 16 residues. CDR1 and CDR2 from the germline V gene are LGHNA and YSLEER. The sequencing used peripheral blood, collected 28 days after the second AZD1222 dose. The chain carries TRBV4-3 and TRBJ1-4; the D gene is possibly TRBD1 (6 bases). The sequence was collected from an adult who received the AZD1222 COVID-19 vaccine. The CDR3 region is CASSQGQGRTDEKLFF. CDR3 coding DNA: TGCGCCAGCAGCCAAGGTCAGGGGAGAACGGATGAAAAACTGTTTTTT.